This entry lists 8 T cell receptor beta chains sequenced from one sample in a study of blood T cells in healthy people across ages. Alongside a J-beta primer mix, a sample-barcoded 5' primer served in a second PCR lasting about 7 to 11 cycles. Using its own MiXCR run on the 5' RACE reads, TCRdb lists one record per CDR3 protein. Here the sample spans hundreds of thousands of distinct CDR3 sequences, approximately 24% being singletons. These data were likewise used in another study, on T cells of mothers and their children.

Sample: blood. The source of these receptors is a boy aged 5-17 years in good health.

This clonotype came up a few times. The chain couples TRBV12-3 or TRBV12-4 to TRBJ2-7; 7 bases agree with TRBD1. Unmatched junction bases numbered 9, after V lost 6 bases and J lost 4 bases. The CDR3 loop spans 14 amino acids. CDR3 residues: CASRGLSRGYEQYF. CDR3 nucleotides: TGTGCCAGCAGGGGTCTGTCCAGGGGGTACGAGCAGTACTTC.

CDR3 coding DNA: TGTGCCTGGGGCCGAAATAACTATGGCTACACCTTC. This sequence encodes CAWGRNNYGYTF. The chain uses TRBV30 and TRBJ1-2, with D unresolved. The CDR3 runs to 12 residues. Trimming cost V 5 bases and J 1 base, with 8 bases left between them. Germline CDR1 and CDR2: GTSNPN and SVGIG (reference sequence).

Note on this clonotype: A read error may account for a junction end that differs from germline. J is TRBJ2-1 and V is TRBV5-1; TRBD1 might be the D (6 bases). The germline V gene encodes CDR1 SGHRS and CDR2 YFSETQ. CDR3 size: 11 residues. CDR3 nucleotide sequence: TGCGCCAGCAGCTTGGCCTCGAACAGGGTCTTC. Translated: CASSLASNRVF.

The chain combines TRBV5-1 with TRBJ1-2; tentatively, D is TRBD1 (5 bases). Germline values: CDR1 SGHRS, CDR2 YFSETQ. This CDR3 is 13 amino acids long. V was cut by 4 bases and J by 7 bases, with 14 bases left in between. CDR3 coding DNA: TGCGCCAGCAGCCTCCGGGACTTCGGTGGCTACACCTTC. Translating it yields CASSLRDFGGYTF.

The V gene is TRBV29-1, the J gene TRBJ2-1; 7 bases align to TRBD2. The J call may be wrong; the DNA end is better matched by TRBJ2-7. Germline V lookup: CDR1 SQVTM, CDR2 ANQGSEA. The CDR3 consists of 13 residues. CDR3 loop: CSVESGLVSEQYF. CDR3 in DNA: TGCAGCGTCGAAAGTGGACTAGTTTCCGAGCAGTACTTC.

This clonotype was counted a few times. The chain employs TRBV6-5 and TRBJ2-1, with unresolved D. The J call may be faulty, since TRBJ2-5 better matches the DNA end. CDR1 is MNHEY and CDR2 is SVGAGI in the germline V gene. This CDR3 comprises 13 residues. DNA of the CDR3: TGTGCCAGCAGTAAGACACATAAAGAGACCCAGTACTTC. Translation: CASSKTHKETQYF.

The V call is TRBV7-2, the J call TRBJ2-6, with TRBD1 as a possible D gene (5 bases). In germline, CDR1 is SGHTA, CDR2 FQGNSA. V was cut by 4 bases and J by 1 base, with 8 bases left in between. This CDR3 comprises 15 residues. The CDR3 loop reads CASSYDRSGANVLTF. The CDR3 region has the DNA TGTGCCAGCAGCTATGACAGATCTGGGGCCAACGTCCTGACTTTC. Full variable domain (outside the CDR3, taken from reference TRBV7-2 and TRBJ2-6): GAGVSQSPSNKVTEKGKDVELRCDPISGHTALYWYRQSLGQGLEFLIYFQGNSAPDKSGLPSDRFSAERTGGSVSTLTIQRTQQEDSAVYLCASSYDRSGANVLTFGAGSRLTVL.

The V and J genes are TRBV23-1 and TRBJ2-4; D is ambiguous. TRBV23-1 has ORF status, its function being uncertain. V was shortened by 3 bases and J by 12 bases, with 3 bases between the two germline ends. CDR3 length equals 9 residues. CDR3 sequence (DNA): TGCGCCAGCAGTCAGTCTCAGTACTTC. It is translated as CASSQSQYF.